The rows below give T cell receptor beta chains drawn from one sample of a study of T cells in Graves' hyperthyroidism and ophthalmopathy. MiXCR, applied by TCRdb to the multiplex PCR reads, yields one record per CDR3 protein. The table has about 500,000 distinct CDR3 sequences, over 45% seen once. Sequenced input: peripheral blood or thyroid tissue (not recorded which). The receptor set was obtained from an adult woman with Graves' disease, either hyperthyroidism or ophthalmopathy (not recorded which). Both conserved end residues are part of each CDR3. The D gene is left open where the match is weak. Clone size is stated in some rows and not others, as once, few, many or a class when expanded.

TRBV4-1	NA	TRBJ1-2	many	CASSQVGRDTNYGYTF	TGCGCCAGCAGCCAAGTGGGCAGGGACACTAACTATGGCTACACCTTC
TRBV4-1	NA	TRBJ1-6	few	CASSQGSSRNNSPLHF	TGCGCCAGCAGCCAAGGGTCTAGCAGAAATAATTCACCCCTCCACTTT
TRBV5-1	NA	TRBJ1-2	NA	CASSSQGPNYGYTF	TGCGCCAGCAGCTCCCAGGGGCCTAACTATGGCTACACCTTC
TRBV29-1	NA	TRBJ2-7	few	CSLGWGGQDEQYF	TGCAGCTTGGGATGGGGAGGCCAGGACGAGCAGTACTTC
TRBV4-1	TRBD1	TRBJ2-2	NA	CASSRLHTGAFTGELFF	TGCGCCAGCAGCCGACTTCATACAGGGGCTTTCACCGGGGAGCTGTTTTTT
TRBV7-9	NA	TRBJ2-7	many	CASSQDYEQYF	TGCGCCAGCAGCCAAGACTACGAGCAGTACTTC
TRBV28	NA	TRBJ1-1	many	CASIQTDTEAFF	TGTGCCAGCATCCAGACGGACACTGAAGCTTTCTTT
TRBV24-1	TRBD1	TRBJ1-5	many	CATSDRQGAAQPQHF	TGTGCCACCAGTGATCGACAGGGGGCTGCTCAGCCCCAGCATTTT
TRBV11-2	TRBD2	TRBJ2-2	many	CASSSGVFTGELFF	TGTGCCAGCAGTAGCGGGGTGTTCACCGGGGAGCTGTTTTTT
TRBV20-1	TRBD2	TRBJ2-7	many	CSATQRSRGVREGTF	TGCAGTGCTACCCAGCGGAGCCGCGGCGTGAGGGAGGGGACCTTC
TRBV7-9	NA	TRBJ2-7	few	CASTKGASSYEQYF	TGTGCCAGCACCAAAGGCGCCTCATCCTACGAGCAGTACTTC
TRBV7-9	TRBD1	TRBJ1-2	NA	CASSRPGQGGGYTF	TGTGCCAGCAGCAGACCGGGACAGGGAGGTGGCTACACCTTC
TRBV9	TRBD1	TRBJ1-1	NA	CASRIGAGQGMNTEAFF	TGTGCCAGCAGGATAGGCGCTGGACAGGGGATGAACACTGAAGCTTTCTTT
TRBV12-3/TRBV12-4	NA	TRBJ2-7	many	CASSLSDARLEQYF	TGTGCCAGCAGTCTGTCGGACGCAAGGTTGGAGCAGTACTTC
TRBV11-2	NA	TRBJ1-4	NA	CASSGGQRATNEKLFF	TGTGCCAGCAGCGGTGGACAGAGAGCAACTAATGAAAAACTGTTTTTT
TRBV19	NA	TRBJ1-6	once	CASTVEYNSPLHF	TGTGCCAGTACGGTAGAATATAATTCACCCCTCCACTTT
TRBV19	NA	TRBJ1-5	NA	CASSRTSGRGYEHF	TGTGCCAGTAGTAGGACTAGCGGGAGAGGCTACGAGCATTTT
TRBV19	NA	TRBJ1-5	NA	CASEKGQRRNQPQHF	TGTGCCAGTGAAAAGGGGCAGAGGCGAAATCAGCCCCAGCATTTT
TRBV9	TRBD1	TRBJ1-1	once	CASSAIGTGAEAFF	TGTGCCAGCAGCGCCATCGGGACAGGGGCTGAAGCTTTCTTT
TRBV5-1	TRBD2	TRBJ2-5	few	CASSWGLAGQETQYF	TGCGCCAGCAGCTGGGGACTAGCGGGACAAGAGACCCAGTACTTC
TRBV7-6	TRBD2	TRBJ2-7	few	CASSLASLADSYEQYF	TGTGCCAGCAGCTTAGCGTCGCTAGCGGACTCCTACGAGCAGTACTTC
TRBV9	NA	TRBJ2-3	many	CASSASDTQYF	TGTGCCAGCAGTGCTTCAGATACGCAGTATTTT
TRBV28	TRBD2	TRBJ2-7	NA	CASSLGGRVREQYF	TGTGCCAGCAGTTTGGGCGGGAGGGTCCGCGAGCAGTACTTC
TRBV29-1	NA	TRBJ1-2	NA	CSVTRGVRGGYAF	TGCAGCGTGACGAGGGGGGTTCGAGGTGGCTACGCCTTC
TRBV6-2/TRBV6-3	NA	TRBJ2-6	many	CASTLQGPTPSGANVLTF	TGTGCCAGCACTCTACAGGGACCCACGCCCTCTGGGGCCAACGTCCTGACTTTC
TRBV15	NA	TRBJ2-6	many	CATSRGAGANVLTF	TGTGCCACCAGCAGGGGAGCTGGGGCCAACGTCCTGACTTTC
TRBV29-1	NA	TRBJ1-1	NA	CSTRDWDTEAFF	TGCAGTACCAGGGATTGGGACACTGAAGCTTTCTTT
TRBV29-1	NA	TRBJ1-2	once	CSPPRGYTF	TGCAGCCCCCCCCGTGGCTACACCTTC
TRBV6-6	NA	TRBJ1-1	NA	CASSKRDTLGTEAFF	TGTGCCAGCAGTAAAAGGGACACCTTGGGCACTGAAGCTTTCTTT
TRBV2	TRBD1	TRBJ2-3	NA	CASSQTGSTDTQYF	TGTGCCAGCAGTCAGACAGGGAGCACAGATACGCAGTATTTT
TRBV18	NA	TRBJ1-1	NA	CASSQGPEAFF	TGTGCCAGCTCACAGGGGCCTGAAGCTTTCTTT
TRBV15	TRBD1	TRBJ1-2	NA	CATSNGTGVFGYTF	TGTGCCACCAGTAACGGGACAGGGGTGTTTGGCTACACCTTC
TRBV7-3	TRBD1	TRBJ2-2	NA	CASLRRRGPGELFF	TGTGCCAGCTTGCGTCGCAGGGGGCCCGGGGAGCTGTTTTTT
TRBV20-1	NA	TRBJ1-1	NA	CSARSGAYTEAFF	TGCAGTGCTAGGTCTGGGGCGTACACTGAAGCTTTCTTT
TRBV7-9	NA	TRBJ2-6	many	CASSSPGANVLTF	TGTGCCAGCAGCTCCCCCGGGGCCAACGTCCTGACTTTC
TRBV28	TRBD1	TRBJ1-2	few	CASSYGQGGGYTF	TGTGCCAGCAGTTACGGACAGGGGGGCGGCTACACCTTC
TRBV28	NA	TRBJ1-6	few	CASSFLRSPLHF	TGTGCCAGCAGTTTCTTGCGGTCACCCCTCCACTTT
TRBV10-2	NA	TRBJ2-7	once	CASIDPQGQQYF	TGTGCCAGCATCGACCCTCAGGGTCAGCAGTACTTC
TRBV15	NA	TRBJ1-1	many	CATSREVGGGTEAFF	TGTGCCACCAGCAGAGAGGTGGGTGGGGGCACTGAAGCTTTCTTT
TRBV2	TRBD1	TRBJ2-5	few	CASNRGVTQYF	TGTGCCAGCAACAGGGGTGTGACCCAGTACTTC
TRBV10-3	NA	TRBJ2-5	NA	CAIGDRETQYF	TGTGCCATCGGGGACCGGGAGACCCAGTACTTC
TRBV6-5	NA	TRBJ1-2	NA	CASSLPGDVYGYTF	TGTGCCAGCAGTTTACCCGGGGATGTGTATGGCTACACCTTC
TRBV4-1	TRBD2	TRBJ2-6	NA	CASSQETSGRSRGANVLTF	TGCGCCAGCAGCCAGGAAACTAGCGGGAGATCTCGTGGGGCAAACGTCCTGACTTTC
TRBV15	TRBD1	TRBJ1-5	few	CATSRVQGVVQPQHF	TGTGCCACCAGCAGAGTACAGGGGGTGGTTCAGCCCCAGCATTTT
TRBV7-3	TRBD1	TRBJ1-2	many	CASSLGGGTGGRSSYGYTF	TGTGCCAGCAGCTTAGGGGGGGGGACAGGCGGACGATCAAGCTATGGCTACACCTTC